This TCR beta chain was documented in a study of T cell changes during pregnancy in multiple sclerosis. Generated by immunoSEQ multiplex PCR, the TCRdb table keeps only in-frame clones and is missing some. The sample has about 38,000 clones, roughly 91% seen once; the top ten hold about 0.34%. V lost 2 bases, J lost 2 bases, and 7 bases lay in between. The CDR3 totals 14 residues. Per the germline V gene, CDR1 is LNHDA and CDR2 is SQIVND (reference sequence). This clone appeared once. The sequencing used CD4+ T cells from peripheral blood mononuclear cells, collected after pregnancy. The clonotype comes from a female donor in good health, enrolled as a control in a pregnancy study. The gene calls are TRBV19 and TRBJ1-5; maybe TRBD1 (5 bases). This CDR3 is CASSILGGNQPQHF. CDR3 DNA: TGTGCCAGTAGTATACTAGGGGGCAATCAGCCCCAGCATTTT.